The 8 T cell receptor beta chains given below trace back to one sample, sequenced in a study of T cell responses to AZD1222 COVID-19 vaccine. Assay used: immunoSEQ multiplex PCR; TCRdb lists only in-frame clones, some missing. The sample has around 20,000 clones, approximately 80% seen once. This specimen consisted of peripheral blood, obtained 28 days after the second AZD1222 dose. Receptor source: an adult who received the AZD1222 COVID-19 vaccine.

This clone appeared once. The chain recombines TRBV2 with TRBJ2-7, with 7 nucleotides matching TRBD2. Germline values: CDR1 SNHLY, CDR2 FYNNEI. V trimming: 8 bases; J trimming: 2 bases; junction bases outside the gene matches: 12. The CDR3 is made up of 15 amino acids. For the CDR3, the DNA is TGTGCCAGCCAAAGCGCTCAGGGAGGGACCTACGAGCAGTACTTC. Translation: CASQSAQGGTYEQYF. The variable domain in full, with the rest retrieved from reference TRBV2 and TRBJ2-7, is EPEVTQTPSHQVTQMGQEVILRCVPISNHLYFYWYRQILGQKVEFLVSFYNNEISEKSEIFDDQFSVERPDGSNFTLKIRSTKLEDSAMYFCASQSAQGGTYEQYFGPGTRLTVT.

The sample holds one count of this clone. The genes are TRBV11-2 and TRBJ2-3; 10 bases are a match to TRBD2. The CDR3 has 16 residues. Germline CDR1 and CDR2: SGHAT and FQNNGV. V shed 3 bases, J shed 3 bases, and the junction held 6 bases outside the gene matches. CDR3 sequence reads: CASSFSSGSITDTQYF. DNA for the CDR3: TGTGCCAGCAGCTTTTCTAGCGGGAGTATTACAGATACGCAGTATTTT.

The chain combines TRBV29-1 with TRBJ2-1; 7 nucleotides match TRBD2. This CDR3 spans 14 amino acids. J gave up 10 bases and V 1 base, and 10 bases lay outside the gene matches. Germline loops: CDR1 SQVTM, CDR2 ANQGSEA. In nucleotides, the CDR3 is TGCAGCGTTGAAGGACTAGCACTATCCCGGGAGCAGTTCTTC. Protein product: CSVEGLALSREQFF.

The chain employs TRBV5-8 and TRBJ2-5; D tentatively fits TRBD1 or TRBD2 (6 bases each). Germline-derived CDR1 and CDR2 are SGHTS and YDEGEE. There are 15 residues in the CDR3. Trimming took off 8 bases at V and 5 bases at J, with 22 bases between the two ends. The CDR3 DNA reads TGTGCCAGTACCCTTTGGGCAGGGGAGGTGGAGACCCAGTACTTC. Its translation: CASTLWAGEVETQYF.

V usage is TRBV5-1 and J usage is TRBJ1-5; D possibly corresponds to TRBD1 (6 bases). Germline CDR1 SGHRS, CDR2 YFSETQ. The V gene lost 0 bases and the J gene lost 5 bases, with 6 bases spanning the gap. The CDR3 is made up of 13 amino acids. In DNA, the CDR3 is TGCGCCAGCAGCTTGGCAGGGGATCAGCCCCAGCATTTT. It codes for CASSLAGDQPQHF.

The CDR3 here is CASIIQGYNEQFF. In nucleotides, the CDR3 is TGTGCCAGCATCATACAGGGTTACAATGAGCAGTTCTTC. The chain employs TRBV12-3 or TRBV12-4 and TRBJ2-1; D is perhaps TRBD1 (6 bases). There are 13 residues in the CDR3. Trimming took 7 bases from V and 4 from J, leaving 11 bases between them.

V usage is TRBV21-1 and J usage is TRBJ2-1. TRBV21-1 corresponds to a pseudogene. This CDR3 comprises 18 residues. CDR3 bases: TGTGCCAGCAGCAAAAGGTCCCTGGGAGGGGGCGGGAGCCTCGAGCAGTTCTTC. Translated, it gives CASSKRSLGGGGSLEQFF.

The rearrangement links TRBV7-9 to TRBJ2-5; TRBD1 aligns across 9 bases. J was trimmed by 0 bases and V by 5 bases; bases with no gene match: 10. Germline CDR1 and CDR2: SEHNR and FQNEAQ (reference sequence). CDR3 size: 17 residues. Here the CDR3 DNA reads TGTGCCAGCAGCCAAGGGACAGGGAGCGGGTACCAAGAGACCCAGTACTTC. Translated, it gives CASSQGTGSGYQETQYF.